This TCR beta chain is drawn from a study of neurological immune-mediated disorders (dated by TCRdb to the late 2010s). With respect to the entire study: Among the approximately 34 multiple sclerosis patients, approximately 31 had relapsing-remitting MS and 3 had secondary progressive MS. Using UMI-based sequencing, the study compared peripheral blood TCR-beta repertoires from patients with HTLV-I-associated myelopathy (HAM/TSP), patients with multiple sclerosis, and healthy controls. Alongside PBMC samples, the set of more than 80 TCR-beta libraries contained longitudinal samples, technical triplicates, and paired CD4+ and CD8+ T-cell subsets that had been sorted. The cohort included about 66 subjects: approximately 14 with HAM/TSP, some 34 with multiple sclerosis, and approximately 20 healthy controls.

V is reduced by 6 bases and J by 7 bases, leaving a spacing of 3 bases between them. The germline V gene (reference sequence) yields LNHDA for CDR1 and SQIVND for CDR2. The CDR3 runs 10 residues from the cysteine to the phenylalanine. Only the CDR3 part of the read is kept: 30 bases, read in frame from the first base. Libraries from unsorted PBMCs were made from 2 million PBMCs kept in RNAlater at -80 degrees C until RNA extraction. Multiple sclerosis patients were enrolled in a US clinical protocol evaluating disease progression by magnetic resonance imaging. Peripheral blood was subjected to Ficoll-Hypaque density gradient centrifugation to isolate PBMCs, which were then cryopreserved in liquid nitrogen. In this sample, this clonotype turned up many times. Its antigen remains undetermined. No much larger clonotype is one base removed from it; base qualities were not supplied. cDNA was synthesized by template-switch 5'RACE using a primer carrying a 10-nucleotide random unique molecular identifier by which each TCR transcript was tagged. Every sequencing run yielded over 170 million TCR-beta sequences covering 15-18 subjects. The RNeasy kit was used for extraction of total RNA. TCR-beta VDJ regions were amplified with primers for the TCR constant region and the 5'RACE anchor, using the KAPA Real-time Library Amplification kit. Sample indexes and Illumina adaptors were added in a first PCR, and a second PCR then increased library yield. After purification with Ampure beads, the TCR product of roughly 650 bp was size-selected on a 2% E-gel SizeSelection system. Library quality was checked on a Bioanalyzer, concentration was measured with Qubit, and libraries were quantified with the Kapa Library Quantification kit before pooling. An Illumina HiSeq 2500 sequenced the libraries paired-end 2 x 150 bp. To increase sequence diversity, roughly 24-32% phiX was spiked into each library pool. The published analysis was carried out like this. The UMI-based MiGEC pipeline processed quality-filtered reads and removed over 75% of raw TCR sequences during error correction. IMGT germline references were used for aligning VDJ genes, and each clonotype was defined as a unique CDR3 amino acid sequence together with its V-J genes. VDJtools evaluated clonal expansion, Shannon diversity and CDR3 relatedness (CalcPairwiseDistances, ClusterSamples); CLCbio workbench built phylogenetic trees. Expanded clones were defined as having at least 8 unique UMIs, based on coefficient-of-variation modelling across technical triplicates. The public reads were quality trimmed at Q25 with fastp and then assembled into clones with MiXCR by TCRdb, keeping productive beta chains. Rows with one shared CDR3 protein collapse into an entry with the most common genes and DNA. None of the V and J calls come from the authors' own analysis; TCRdb made them. Across this sample there are around 64,000 distinct CDR3 sequences, with around 3% seen only once. About 5.5% of the sample is held by the ten biggest clonotypes.

Paper-wide results and their limitations: Repertoires from 18 of 34 MS patients were grouped by phylogenetic analysis into a cluster of related CDR3 sequences, suggesting a possible repertoire-level signature. TCR clonal expansion was greatest in HAM/TSP patients and smallest in MS patients, who ranked below even healthy controls. The MS cluster was not associated with any clinical or MRI features, and the authors stated that larger cohorts are needed. No identical CDR3 amino acid sequences were found to be shared among expanded clones across subjects, suggesting that TCR-beta repertoires were private in all groups.

The specimen was PBMCs. This sequence originates from a woman in her forties or fifties with multiple sclerosis. The rearranged chain carries TRBV19 and TRBJ2-2; no D gene call is confident. The nucleotide sequence is given as TGTGCCAGTAGGGGCGGGGAGCTGTTTTTT. It is translated as CASRGGELFF.